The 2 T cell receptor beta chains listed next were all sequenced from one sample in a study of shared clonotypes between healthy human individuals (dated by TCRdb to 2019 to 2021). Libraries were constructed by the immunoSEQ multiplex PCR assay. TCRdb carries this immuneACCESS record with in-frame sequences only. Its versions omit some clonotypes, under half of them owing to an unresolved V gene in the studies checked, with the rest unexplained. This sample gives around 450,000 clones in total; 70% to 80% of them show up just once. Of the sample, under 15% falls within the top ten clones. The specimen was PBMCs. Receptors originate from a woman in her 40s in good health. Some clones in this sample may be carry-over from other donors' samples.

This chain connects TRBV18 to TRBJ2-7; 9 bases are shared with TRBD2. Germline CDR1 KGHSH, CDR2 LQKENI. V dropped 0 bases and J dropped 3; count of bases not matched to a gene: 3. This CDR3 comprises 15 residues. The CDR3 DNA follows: TGTGCCAGCTCACCACCGGCTAGCGGGAACTACGAGCAGTACTTC. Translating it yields CASSPPASGNYEQYF.

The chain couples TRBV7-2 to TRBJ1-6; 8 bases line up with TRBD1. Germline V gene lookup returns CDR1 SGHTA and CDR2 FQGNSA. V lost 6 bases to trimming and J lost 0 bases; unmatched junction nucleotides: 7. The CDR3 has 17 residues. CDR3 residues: CASRARQGSSYNSPLHF. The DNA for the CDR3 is TGTGCCAGCAGAGCCCGACAGGGGAGCTCCTATAATTCACCCCTCCACTTT.